These 12 T cell receptor beta chains came from one sample sequenced in a study of T cells expressing NK-cell markers. From its re-call of the 5' RACE reads, TCRdb lists each CDR3 protein once, without DNA. The data include some 390,000 distinct CDR3 sequences; the top ten clones carry around 11%. The sequencing input was blood T cells: a sorted CD56 or NKG2C T cell subset, CD4+ or CD8+ T cells, or bulk PBMC T cells (not recorded which). The receptor source for this set is a woman aged 45-65 years in good health.

This chain links TRBV10-3 with TRBJ2-7. This CDR3 is built from 11 residues. Germline V gene lookup returns CDR1 ENHRY and CDR2 SYGVKD. The CDR3 sequence is CAIGDNYEQYF.

The chain links TRBV12-3 or TRBV12-4 to TRBJ2-2; the TCRdb D gene call, TRBD1, has no DNA to confirm it. This CDR3 has 15 residues. Here the CDR3 reads CASSPEAVVVRELFF.

The V and J genes are TRBV7-6 and TRBJ2-7; TCRdb's D gene call, TRBD2, goes unchecked for lack of DNA. The CDR3 loop spans 14 amino acids. Per the germline V gene, CDR1 is SGHVS and CDR2 is FNYEAQ. The CDR3 loop reads CASSLLGRDYEQYF. Together with reference TRBV7-6 and TRBJ2-7, the CDR3 gives the full variable domain: GAGVSQSPRYKVTKRGQDVALRCDPISGHVSLYWYRQALGQGPEFLTYFNYEAQQDKSGLPNDRFSAERPEGSISTLTIQRTEQRDSAMYRCASSLLGRDYEQYFGPGTRLTVT.

The chain joins TRBV5-1 to TRBJ2-3; TCRdb lists TRBD2, though no DNA is available to test this call. The CDR3 has 17 residues. Per the germline V gene, CDR1 is SGHRS and CDR2 is YFSETQ. CDR3 in amino acids: CASSLDPPTSGIDTQYF. The full variable domain, with the rest looked up from reference TRBV5-1 and TRBJ2-3, is KAGVTQTPRYLIKTRGQQVTLSCSPISGHRSVSWYQQTPGQGLQFLFEYFSETQRNKGNFPGRFSGRQFSNSRSEMNVSTLELGDSALYLCASSLDPPTSGIDTQYFGPGTRLTVL.

This chain's CDR3 is CASSLSRGAFF. V gene TRBV5-6 combines with J gene TRBJ1-1. CDR1 is SGHDT and CDR2 is YYEEEE in the germline V gene. The CDR3 consists of 11 residues.

V usage is TRBV10-3 and J usage is TRBJ2-3. From germline, CDR1 is ENHRY and CDR2 SYGVKD. CDR3 length equals 14 residues. The CDR3 loop reads CAISEGLAQDTQYF.

The genes are TRBV10-3 and TRBJ2-5; TCRdb selects TRBD1, and the lack of DNA leaves this call unchecked. The V gene's germline CDR1 is ENHRY and CDR2 SYGVKD. The CDR3 is 15 amino acids. The CDR3 protein is CAISESGTDQETQYF.

The gene calls are TRBV7-8 and TRBJ2-6. Germline values: CDR1 SGHVS, CDR2 FQNEAQ. The CDR3 length is 16 residues. Here the CDR3 reads CASSLGYRAGANVLTF. Full variable domain (outside the CDR3, taken from reference TRBV7-8 and TRBJ2-6): GAGVSQSPRYKVAKRGQDVALRCDPISGHVSLFWYQQALGQGPEFLTYFQNEAQLDKSGLPSDRFFAERPEGSVSTLKIQRTQQEDSAVYLCASSLGYRAGANVLTFGAGSRLTVL.

This chain joins TRBV7-9 and TRBJ2-3; TCRdb's D call, TRBD1, is unchecked because there is no DNA. The germline gives CDR1 SEHNR, CDR2 FQNEAQ (reference sequence). This CDR3 contains 16 residues. CDR3 sequence reads: CASRGDRGGFTDTQYF.

The rearrangement links TRBV12-3 or TRBV12-4 to TRBJ2-1; the D call from TCRdb, TRBD2, cannot be confirmed without DNA. CDR3 length: 15 residues. The CDR3 region is CASGSTSGPGIEQFF.

V gene TRBV29-1 combines with J gene TRBJ2-4; TCRdb indicates TRBD1, and absent DNA this call remains unverified. From germline, CDR1 is SQVTM and CDR2 ANQGSEA. The CDR3 consists of 13 residues. The CDR3 loop is CSVRPYRENIQYF.

The rearrangement links TRBV6-6 to TRBJ1-2. The CDR3 spans 12 residues. Germline CDR1 and CDR2: MNHNY and SVGAGI (reference sequence). The CDR3: CASSKQEYGYTF.